Detailed here is one TCR beta chain. Germline assignment: CDR1 MGHRA and CDR2 YSYEKL. V was clipped by 0 bases and J by 9 bases, with 6 bases between them. The CDR3 runs 12 residues. Profiled with immunoSEQ multiplex PCR; TCRdb holds only in-frame clones, not every one. The sample contains more than 300,000 clones, nearly 90% of which appear only once. The sample is drawn from a study of blood T cell repertoires in COVID-19. Study summary: The United States, Italy and Spain supplied acute and convalescent COVID-19 samples.

The sequencing input was PBMCs or T cells enriched from blood (not recorded which). The receptor was isolated from a woman aged 25 to 39 who had recovered from COVID-19. This sequence joins TRBV4-1 and TRBJ2-1, with D unclear. As DNA, the CDR3 is TGCGCCAGCAGCCAAGATCTGAGTGAGCAGTTCTTC. Translating it yields CASSQDLSEQFF.